The 10 T cell receptor beta chains presented below share a single source sample, sequenced in a study of blood T cell repertoires in COVID-19. Assay: immunoSEQ multiplex PCR; the TCRdb copy retains only in-frame clones and omits some. The profile shows tens of thousands of clones, approximately 71% of them singletons. The sequencing sample was made of peripheral blood. The receptors were sampled from a human donor in a cohort sampled during active COVID-19.

This chain uses TRBV27 with TRBJ1-1, with D perhaps TRBD1 (6 bases). The V gene lost 0 bases and the J gene lost 5 bases, with 10 bases spanning the gap. CDR1 and CDR2 (germline): MNHEY, SMNVEV (reference sequence). The CDR3 has 14 residues. CDR3 loop: CASSLSTGGTEAFF. The DNA of the CDR3 is TGTGCCAGCAGTTTATCGACAGGCGGAACTGAAGCTTTCTTT.

The chain is built from TRBV2 and TRBJ1-1; D is undetermined. Germline V gene sequence: CDR1 SNHLY, CDR2 FYNNEI. With 9 bases removed from V and 7 bases from J, the gap between germline ends came to 15 bases. The CDR3 runs to 12 residues. The CDR3 here is CASTRERDEAFF. DNA of the CDR3: TGTGCCAGTACGCGGGAGAGGGATGAAGCTTTCTTT.

The CDR3 protein is CASSRTGGEQFF. In DNA, the CDR3 is TGTGCCAGCAGCCGGACGGGGGGTGAGCAGTTCTTC. The chain combines TRBV4-2 with TRBJ2-1; 7 bases align to TRBD2. The CDR3 consists of 12 residues. Losses at the gene ends were 4 bases for V and 9 bases for J; bases not matched to a gene: 3. The germline V gene has CDR1 LGHNA and CDR2 YNFKEQ.

This chain uses TRBV5-1 with TRBJ2-7; unclear D gene. V gave up 0 bases and J gave up 3 bases, with 7 bases separating them. Germline CDR1 reads SGHRS; CDR2 reads YFSETQ. The CDR3 loop spans 13 amino acids. This CDR3 reads CASSLEFLYEQYF. The CDR3, as DNA: TGCGCCAGCAGCTTGGAATTTCTCTACGAGCAGTACTTC.

V is TRBV10-3 and J is TRBJ2-7; the D gene is possibly TRBD1 (6 bases). Germline CDR1 and CDR2: ENHRY and SYGVKD. Trimming took off 10 bases at V and 2 bases at J, with 15 bases between the two ends. This CDR3 region has 13 residues. The DNA for the CDR3 is TGTGCCACATGGGAACAGGGCACCTACGAGCAGTACTTC. Translating it yields CATWEQGTYEQYF.

The chain recombines TRBV4-1 with TRBJ2-7; no clear D. The germline V and J ends were trimmed by 0 bases and 0 bases, with 6 bases remaining between them. This CDR3 comprises 14 residues. CDR1 is MGHRA, CDR2 YSYEKL, per germline. CDR3 coding DNA: TGCGCCAGCAGCCAAGAATTTAGCTCCTACGAGCAGTACTTC. Protein sequence: CASSQEFSSYEQYF.

J is TRBJ1-2 and V is TRBV7-2; TRBD1 agrees at 11 bases. The CDR3 contains 19 residues. The ends lost 4 bases at V and 3 bases at J; junction bases unmatched: 16. Germline lookup yields CDR1 SGHTA and CDR2 FQGNSA. The CDR3 DNA sequence: TGTGCCAGCAGCTCCCCAAAAGCGGACAGGGGGCAGGAGCACTATGGCTACACCTTC. Its translation: CASSSPKADRGQEHYGYTF.

The V call is TRBV4-3, the J call TRBJ2-1, with 7 nucleotides matching TRBD2. Germline assignment: CDR1 LGHNA and CDR2 YSLEER. J was trimmed by 4 bases and V by 0 bases; bases with no gene match: 15. CDR3 length: 19 amino acids. The CDR3 sequence is CASSQELARRERLYNEQFF. CDR3 nucleotide sequence: TGCGCCAGCAGCCAAGAGTTGGCGAGGCGGGAGCGGTTATACAATGAGCAGTTCTTC.

The rearrangement joins TRBV11-2 to TRBJ2-3, with D possibly matching TRBD2 (7 bases). This CDR3 contains 15 residues. Per germline, CDR1 SGHAT and CDR2 FQNNGV. The V end lost 2 bases, the J end lost 2 bases, and 11 bases lay between the germline ends. The CDR3, as DNA: TGTGCCAGCAGCTTAAACGGGGGGCCCACAGATACGCAGTATTTT. Protein sequence: CASSLNGGPTDTQYF.

The rearrangement joins TRBV19 to TRBJ2-5, with 7 bases lining up with TRBD2. Germline trimming cut 3 bases from V and 2 bases from J; bases unmatched to any gene: 6. CDR3 length equals 15 residues. The germline CDR1 and CDR2 sequences are LNHDA and SQIVND (reference sequence). CDR3 residues: CASSIGRWEQETQYF. In DNA form, the CDR3 reads TGTGCCAGTAGTATCGGGAGGTGGGAACAAGAGACCCAGTACTTC.